The rows below give T cell receptor beta chains drawn from one sample of a study of chemoradiotherapy in HPV16-positive cancers. TCRdb's copy holds only in-frame clones and misses some; the assay was immunoSEQ multiplex PCR. This repertoire shows 2,000 to 2,500 clones, roughly 89% found once; its top ten account for 4.5% to 6%. The material sequenced was tumor tissue, taken from a patient who underwent chemoradiotherapy. These TCRs come from a human donor with HPV-associated anogenital cancer. Both conserved end residues are part of each CDR3. The order of the fields is CDR3 length, clone size, V gene, D gene, J gene, CDR3 protein, CDR3 DNA. The D gene is left open where the match is weak. Size values are once, few and many counts, or a class for expanded clones, and some rows have none.

CDR3 length: 19
clone size: .
V gene: TRBV2
D gene: TRBD2
J gene: TRBJ2-6
CDR3 protein: CASSVSAWGGGSGANVLTF
CDR3 DNA: TGTGCCAGCAGTGTCTCGGCGTGGGGGGGAGGGTCTGGGGCCAACGTCCTGACTTTC

CDR3 length: 14
clone size: .
V gene: TRBV28
D gene: .
J gene: TRBJ1-2
CDR3 protein: CASSLAGEGYGYTF
CDR3 DNA: TGTGCCAGCAGTCTCGCGGGCGAGGGGTATGGCTACACCTTC

CDR3 length: 12
clone size: .
V gene: TRBV30
D gene: .
J gene: TRBJ1-1
CDR3 protein: CAWTGWSTEAFF
CDR3 DNA: TGTGCCTGGACAGGGTGGAGCACTGAAGCTTTCTTT

CDR3 length: 14
clone size: once
V gene: TRBV6-1
D gene: .
J gene: TRBJ1-6
CDR3 protein: CASSAGPYNSPLHF
CDR3 DNA: TGTGCCAGCAGTGCGGGTCCCTATAATTCACCCCTCCACTTT